This passage covers 10 T cell receptor beta chains from one sample sequenced in a study of T cell responses to AZD1222 COVID-19 vaccine. Assay: immunoSEQ multiplex PCR; the TCRdb copy retains only in-frame clones and omits some. The table includes some 150,000 clones, approximately 91% detected once. This sample comprised peripheral blood, obtained 28 days after the second AZD1222 dose. These receptors were taken from an adult who received the AZD1222 COVID-19 vaccine.

This rearrangement joins TRBV11-2 to TRBJ2-3; no reliable D call. Germline V CDR1 and CDR2: SGHAT, FQNNGV. The V and J ends lost 1 base and 5 bases respectively, with 7 bases between them. The CDR3 totals 13 residues. CDR3 region: CASSLGRLDTQYF. CDR3 sequence (DNA): TGTGCCAGCAGCTTAGGACGACTAGATACGCAGTATTTT.

The table lists this clone with a count of one. The rearrangement links TRBV28 to TRBJ1-4; D possibly corresponds to TRBD1 (6 bases). Germline CDR1 and CDR2: MDHEN and SYDVKM. This CDR3 region has 13 residues. Trimming stripped 6 bases from V and 1 base from J, with 6 bases between. This CDR3 is CASRGGTNEKLFF. DNA for the CDR3: TGTGCCAGCAGAGGGGGAACTAATGAAAAACTGTTTTTT.

The CDR3 reads CASSWERVRTGELFF. CDR3 sequence (DNA): TGCGCCAGCAGCTGGGAAAGGGTCCGCACCGGGGAGCTGTTTTTT. J is TRBJ2-2 and V is TRBV5-1; D gene ambiguous. CDR1 SGHRS and CDR2 YFSETQ come from the germline V gene. The germline V and J ends were trimmed by 3 bases and 4 bases, with 13 bases remaining between them. The CDR3 has 15 residues.

This sequence joins TRBV24-1 and TRBJ1-1; a weak D match, TRBD1 (5 bases). The V gene lost 3 bases and the J gene lost 4 bases, with 14 bases spanning the gap. This CDR3 has 15 amino acids. CDR1 KGHDR and CDR2 SFDVKD come from the germline V gene. The CDR3 region has the DNA TGTGCCACCAGTGATCCTTCGACGGGGGGCACTGAAGCTTTCTTT. It is translated as CATSDPSTGGTEAFF.

V usage is TRBV9 and J usage is TRBJ2-3; 8 bases agree with TRBD1. The CDR3 has 12 residues. With V trimmed by 4 bases and J by 9 bases, 4 bases remained unmatched. Germline CDR1 and CDR2: SGDLS and YYNGEE. The CDR3 sequence: CASSSRQGTQYF. Here the CDR3 DNA reads TGTGCCAGCAGCTCACGACAGGGGACGCAGTATTTT.

This chain connects TRBV15 to TRBJ1-4, with a tentative D call TRBD1 (6 bases). Per the germline V gene, CDR1 is LNHNV and CDR2 is YYDKDF (reference sequence). The CDR3 covers 16 residues. Trimming left V 4 bases short and J 8 bases short, with 20 bases between. CDR3 DNA: TGTGCCACCAGCATGACTGGACAGTTAAGGGGAGAAAAACTGTTTTTT. It specifies CATSMTGQLRGEKLFF.

The chain joins TRBV19 to TRBJ2-1; D gene unclear. This CDR3 has 14 residues. Trimming stripped 9 bases from V and 2 bases from J, with 14 bases between. CDR1 is LNHDA and CDR2 is SQIVND in the germline V gene (reference sequence). The CDR3 DNA sequence: TGTGCCAGCTGTCCCCGGGTAGCCTACAATGAGCAGTTCTTC. Translating it yields CASCPRVAYNEQFF.

The chain has TRBV19 and TRBJ2-2; TRBD2 matches at 8 bases. Germline V gene sequence: CDR1 LNHDA, CDR2 SQIVND (reference sequence). With 4 bases clipped from V and 4 bases from J, the junction kept 5 bases outside the gene matches. This CDR3 comprises 15 residues. The CDR3 loop reads CASSKTGTSTGELFF. CDR3 bases: TGTGCCAGTAGTAAAACCGGGACTAGCACCGGGGAGCTGTTTTTT.

This clone has a handful of counts. The V and J genes are TRBV10-2 and TRBJ2-3; 9 nucleotides match TRBD2. V lost 6 bases, J lost 2 bases, and 12 bases stayed unmatched. Per germline, CDR1 WSHSY and CDR2 SAAADI. The CDR3 extends over 17 amino acids. In DNA, the CDR3 is TGCGCCAGCAGGCGAACTCCCAGCGGGAGGACCACAGATACGCAGTATTTT. This translates into CASRRTPSGRTTDTQYF.

The V and J genes are TRBV11-3 and TRBJ2-1; 8 nucleotides agree with TRBD2. J was trimmed by 6 bases and V by 5 bases; bases with no gene match: 9. The CDR3 consists of 15 residues. Germline V gene lookup returns CDR1 SGHNT and CDR2 YENEEA. The CDR3 is CASSTGGLAGNEQFF. CDR3 DNA: TGTGCCAGCAGCACCGGGGGGCTAGCGGGCAATGAGCAGTTCTTC.